A single sample is the source of the 18 T cell receptor beta chains below, sequenced in a study of CD8 T cells in Susac syndrome. RNA totalling roughly 0.45 to 1 ug underwent reverse transcription with random hexamers. TCRdb ran MiXCR on the immunoSEQ multiplex PCR reads and lists one entry per CDR3 protein. This sample yields 150,000 to 200,000 distinct CDR3 sequences, of which roughly 92% are seen a single time; roughly 0.1% belongs to the top ten. The material sequenced was CD4+ T cells from PBMCs. The receptors derive from a human donor with multiple sclerosis.

The chain employs TRBV5-6 and TRBJ2-3, with D possibly TRBD2 on 7 matching bases. Germline assignment: CDR1 SGHDT and CDR2 YYEEEE. The ends were cut back, 3 bases at V and 1 base at J, with 12 bases in the middle. The length of the CDR3 is 15 residues. CDR3 residues: CASSSRGGGTDTQYF. CDR3 coding DNA: TGTGCCAGCAGCTCCAGGGGAGGGGGCACAGATACGCAGTATTTT.

The rearrangement uses TRBV6-5 and TRBJ2-3, with no clear D. The CDR3 runs 14 residues. Germline values: CDR1 MNHEY, CDR2 SVGAGI. Trimming shortened V by 0 bases and J by 4 bases, and 8 bases separated the two germline ends. This chain's CDR3 is CASSYSESSDTQYF. Written as DNA, the CDR3 is TGTGCCAGCAGTTACTCGGAAAGTTCAGATACGCAGTATTTT.

A word on this clonotype: This CDR3 fails to terminate in the conserved phenylalanine or tryptophan, so it likely reflects a read error. The limits of the CDR3 on the DNA are not certain, so only TCRdb's listed CDR3 is given. This chain joins TRBV2 and TRBJ2-1; TRBD1, the table's D call, lacks a check against the DNA. The germline gives CDR1 SNHLY, CDR2 FYNNEI. The CDR3 is 9 amino acids long, termini counted. The chain's CDR3 is CAAVKRPRV.

This clonotype has more than one count but fewer than ten. The chain joins TRBV9 to TRBJ2-7, with D possibly TRBD1 on 6 matching bases. The CDR3 length is 14 residues. The V gene's germline CDR1 is SGDLS and CDR2 YYNGEE. With 3 bases removed from V and 0 bases from J, the gap between germline ends came to 10 bases. CDR3 sequence reads: CASSAQGSSYEQYF. CDR3 coding DNA: TGTGCCAGCAGCGCTCAGGGGAGCTCCTACGAGCAGTACTTC.

The V and J genes are TRBV5-1 and TRBJ2-1; possibly TRBD2 for D (5 bases). The CDR3 has 15 amino acids. Germline V gives CDR1 SGHRS, CDR2 YFSETQ. V was cut by 2 bases and J by 0 bases, with 9 bases left in between. For the CDR3, the DNA is TGCGCCAGCAGCTTATGGGAGAGCTCCTACAATGAGCAGTTCTTC. Translating it yields CASSLWESSYNEQFF. The whole variable domain, remainder taken from reference TRBV5-1 and TRBJ2-1, is KAGVTQTPRYLIKTRGQQVTLSCSPISGHRSVSWYQQTPGQGLQFLFEYFSETQRNKGNFPGRFSGRQFSNSRSEMNVSTLELGDSALYLCASSLWESSYNEQFFGPGTRLTVL.

The chain uses TRBV12-3 or TRBV12-4 and TRBJ2-7, with TRBD1 identical over 7 bases. The CDR3 loop spans 14 amino acids. The trim removed 7 bases at V and 0 bases at J, leaving 6 bases unmatched. The CDR3 DNA reads as TGTGCCAGCACCTCTTGGGACAGCTCCTACGAGCAGTACTTC. Translation gives CASTSWDSSYEQYF.

This clonotype was seen a single time. The V gene is TRBV12-3 or TRBV12-4, the J gene TRBJ2-1; TRBD2 agrees at 8 bases. Losses at the gene ends were 3 bases for V and 15 bases for J; bases not matched to a gene: 7. The CDR3 totals 12 residues. In nucleotides, the CDR3 is TGTGCCAGCAGTTTCTCGAGCGGGAGTCCGTTCTTC. Its translation is CASSFSSGSPFF.

The chain links TRBV5-1 to TRBJ2-1, with D maybe TRBD1 (6 bases). Trimming cost V 3 bases and J 4 bases, with 14 bases left between them. CDR3 length equals 15 residues. Germline lookup yields CDR1 SGHRS and CDR2 YFSETQ. The CDR3 loop reads CASSSNTGFYNEQFF. CDR3 nucleotides: TGCGCCAGCAGCTCAAATACAGGGTTTTACAATGAGCAGTTCTTC.

The chain combines TRBV30 with TRBJ1-5, with 7 bases identical to TRBD1. Trimming took 7 bases from V and 7 from J; bases not matched to a gene: 7. CDR1 is GTSNPN, CDR2 SVGIG, per germline (reference sequence). The CDR3 covers 12 residues. As DNA, the CDR3 is TGTGCCTTCCGGGACAGCGGGCAGCCCCAGCATTTT. This encodes CAFRDSGQPQHF.

The chain joins TRBV2 to TRBJ2-2, with a tentative D call TRBD1 (6 bases). From germline, CDR1 is SNHLY and CDR2 FYNNEI. The CDR3 covers 12 residues. Trimming stripped 5 bases from V and 5 bases from J, with 6 bases between. The CDR3 here is CASSTGTGELFF. CDR3 coding DNA: TGTGCCAGCAGTACAGGGACCGGGGAGCTGTTTTTT.

The chain joins TRBV2 to TRBJ2-7; TRBD2 is a possible D gene (5 bases). The CDR3 has 14 amino acids. Trimming took off 2 bases at V and 1 base at J, with 9 bases between the two ends. Germline values: CDR1 SNHLY, CDR2 FYNNEI. DNA for the CDR3: TGTGCCAGCAGTGAACTAGCTGAGTCCTACGAGCAGTACTTC. It codes for CASSELAESYEQYF.

CDR3 protein: CASSFRLLGAENTEAFF. The CDR3, as DNA: TGTGCCAGCAGTTTTCGTCTCCTTGGGGCGGAGAACACTGAAGCTTTCTTT. The chain uses TRBV27 and TRBJ1-1; perhaps TRBD1 as D (5 bases). The germline V gene has CDR1 MNHEY and CDR2 SMNVEV (reference sequence). The CDR3 spans 17 residues. Trimming removed 3 bases at V and 1 base at J, with 18 bases between.

The V and J genes are TRBV20-1 and TRBJ2-7, with no clear D. The CDR3 loop spans 14 amino acids. Trimming cost V 0 bases and J 1 base, with 10 bases left between them. Germline V gene lookup returns CDR1 DFQATT and CDR2 SNEGSKA (reference sequence). The CDR3: CSARDPQSSYEQYF. CDR3 coding DNA: TGCAGTGCTAGAGACCCGCAGTCGTCCTACGAGCAGTACTTC.

The gene calls are TRBV5-1 and TRBJ1-1; possible D gene TRBD1, 5 bases. Germline V CDR1 and CDR2: SGHRS, YFSETQ. Deletions cut 5 bases from V and 3 bases from J, with 8 bases between. The CDR3 covers 12 residues. The CDR3 DNA follows: TGCGCCAGCAGGCAGGGTGACACTGAAGCTTTCTTT. It encodes CASRQGDTEAFF.

The V call is TRBV20-1, the J call TRBJ2-5; TRBD2 matches 11 bases. In germline, CDR1 is DFQATT, CDR2 SNEGSKA (reference sequence). With V trimmed by 5 bases and J by 4 bases, 6 bases remained unmatched. The CDR3 has 14 residues. The CDR3 here is CSASRTSGPETQYF. CDR3 DNA: TGCAGTGCTTCCCGGACTAGCGGGCCAGAGACCCAGTACTTC.

The rearrangement links TRBV7-9 to TRBJ1-2; a possible D gene is TRBD1 (6 bases). Germline lookup yields CDR1 SEHNR and CDR2 FQNEAQ (reference sequence). Trimming took 5 bases from V and 4 from J, leaving 11 bases between them. The CDR3 totals 13 residues. CDR3 sequence reads: CASSTTGSYGYTF. In DNA form, the CDR3 reads TGTGCCAGCAGCACGACAGGTTCCTATGGCTACACCTTC.

This clonotype was counted once. This CDR3 reads CSVRDREYNEQFF. Here the CDR3 DNA reads TGCAGCGTGAGGGACAGGGAGTACAATGAGCAGTTCTTC. The chain uses TRBV29-1 and TRBJ2-1; 9 bases fit TRBD1. Germline loops: CDR1 SQVTM, CDR2 ANQGSEA. This CDR3 spans 13 amino acids. Trimming took 6 bases from V and 4 from J; bases not matched to a gene: 4.

The chain links TRBV29-1 to TRBJ1-1, with D perhaps TRBD1 (5 bases). Germline V CDR1 and CDR2: SQVTM, ANQGSEA. Trimming removed 7 bases from V and 0 bases from J, with 12 bases in between. This CDR3 is 13 amino acids long. This CDR3 reads CSGTRQMNTEAFF. CDR3 nucleotide sequence: TGCAGCGGGACCCGACAGATGAACACTGAAGCTTTCTTT.